This TCR beta chain was identified in a study of blood T cell repertoires in COVID-19. Study background: Both acute and convalescent COVID-19 samples were obtained from the United States, Italy and Spain. PBMCs, B-cell-depleted T cells, or T cells provided the cDNA or gDNA that made up the material.

V shed 9 bases, J shed 1 base, and the junction held 7 bases outside the gene matches. The CDR3 is 14 residues long. Germline V gene lookup returns CDR1 MDHEN and CDR2 SYDVKM. Methods used by the authors: Researchers report that nucleated cell counts were estimated from reference gene primer amplification. Assay: immunoSEQ multiplex PCR; the TCRdb copy retains only in-frame clones and omits some. V, J and clone size are those of that table, while D and trimming were read from the DNA. Among 20,000 to 25,000 clones listed, around nine tenths were seen once. Sequencing was carried out using peripheral blood. V usage is TRBV28 and J usage is TRBJ2-3; 7 bases line up with TRBD1. This clonotype was sampled from a human donor with active COVID-19. The donor label of this sample is uncertain. This CDR3 reads CASRLRGRTDTQYF. The CDR3 nucleotides are TGTGCCAGTCGACTGAGGGGGCGCACAGATACGCAGTATTTT.